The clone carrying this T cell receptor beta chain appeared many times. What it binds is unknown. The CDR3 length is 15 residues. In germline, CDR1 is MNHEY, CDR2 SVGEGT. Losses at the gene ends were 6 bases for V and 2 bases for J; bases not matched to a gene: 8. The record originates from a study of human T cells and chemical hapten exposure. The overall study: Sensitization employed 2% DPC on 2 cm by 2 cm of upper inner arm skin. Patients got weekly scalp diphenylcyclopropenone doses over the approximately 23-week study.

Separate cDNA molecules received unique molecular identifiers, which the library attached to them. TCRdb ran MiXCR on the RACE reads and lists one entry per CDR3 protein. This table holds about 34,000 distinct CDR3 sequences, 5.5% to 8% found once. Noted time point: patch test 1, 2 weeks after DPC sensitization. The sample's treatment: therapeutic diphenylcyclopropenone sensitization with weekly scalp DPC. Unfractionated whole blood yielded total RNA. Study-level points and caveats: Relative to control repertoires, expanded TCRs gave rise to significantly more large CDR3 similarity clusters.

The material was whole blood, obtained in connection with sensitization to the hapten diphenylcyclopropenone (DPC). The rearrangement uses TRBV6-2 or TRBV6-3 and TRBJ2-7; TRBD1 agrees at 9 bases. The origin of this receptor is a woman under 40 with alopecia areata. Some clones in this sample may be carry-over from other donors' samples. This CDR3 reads CASRSRQGGAYEQYF. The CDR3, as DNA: TGTGCCAGCAGGAGCCGACAGGGGGGAGCCTACGAGCAGTACTTC.